A single T cell receptor (beta chain) is shown here with its context. What it binds is unknown. This sample is part of a study of cytomegalovirus exposure and HLA in healthy donors. Study as a whole: A data release that came early held approximately 85 million unique TCRs from HLA-typed donors.

Study-wide results and caveats: Researchers reported in a later analysis that common viral pathogens appeared linked to several top clusters. V segments that were indistinguishable, TRBV6-2 and TRBV6-3 among them, were omitted from analysis. Under in vitro conditions, a few CMV-associated chains were confirmed as specific for CMV antigens.

This PCR relied on a set of 60 Vbeta primers and 13 Jbeta primers. Profiling relied on immunoSEQ multiplex PCR, and the TCRdb table lists in-frame clones only, not all of them. The sample has 150,000 to 200,000 clones; approximately 82% are singletons. CDR1 is SQVTM and CDR2 is ANQGSEA in the germline V gene. The CDR3 extends over 12 amino acids. The germline V and J ends were trimmed by 7 bases and 3 bases, with 12 bases remaining between them. This chain links TRBV29-1 with TRBJ1-1; TRBD1 is a possible D gene (6 bases). The clonotype was recovered from a middle-aged woman in good health and CMV-seropositive. The sequencing sample was made of PBMCs. CDR3 loop: CSAPDSYTEAFF. The CDR3 DNA reads as TGCAGCGCACCGGACAGCTACACTGAAGCTTTCTTT.